The T cell receptor (beta chain) under discussion was sequenced for a study of T cells after yellow fever vaccination. General study findings and limits: Re-detected after boosting: most primary clones, almost 97% of CD4 and roughly 88% of CD8.

Germline CDR1 and CDR2: SGHRS and YFSETQ. Trimming cost V 1 base and J 8 bases, with 12 bases left between them. The CDR3 consists of 13 residues. TCRdb itself ran the 5' RACE reads through MiXCR, one entry per CDR3 protein. The top ten clones hold 20% to 30% of a sample with 300,000 to 350,000 distinct CDR3 sequences, roughly 4% of them seen once. This clonotype was detected ten times or more. Its specificity is not known. The specimen was PBMCs, collected 5 days after the yellow fever booster vaccination. The clonotype was recovered from a man between 18 and 35 years old who received the YFV17D yellow fever vaccine. V and J are TRBV5-1 and TRBJ1-2; D is uncertain. CDR3 sequence: CASSLTLGGGYTF. DNA for the CDR3: TGCGCCAGCAGCTTGACGCTGGGAGGCGGCTACACCTTC.